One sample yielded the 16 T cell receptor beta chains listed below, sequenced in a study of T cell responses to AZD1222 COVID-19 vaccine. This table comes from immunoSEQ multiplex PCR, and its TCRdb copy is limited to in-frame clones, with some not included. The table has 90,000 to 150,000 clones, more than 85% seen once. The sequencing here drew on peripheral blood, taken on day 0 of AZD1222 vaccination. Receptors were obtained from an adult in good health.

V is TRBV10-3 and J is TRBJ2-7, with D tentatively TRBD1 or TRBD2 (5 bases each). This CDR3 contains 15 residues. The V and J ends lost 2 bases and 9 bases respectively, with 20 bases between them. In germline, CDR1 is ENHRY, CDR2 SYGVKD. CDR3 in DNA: TGTGCCATCAGTGAGCCCCGGGACGGACTGGGACGGCAGTACTTC. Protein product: CAISEPRDGLGRQYF.

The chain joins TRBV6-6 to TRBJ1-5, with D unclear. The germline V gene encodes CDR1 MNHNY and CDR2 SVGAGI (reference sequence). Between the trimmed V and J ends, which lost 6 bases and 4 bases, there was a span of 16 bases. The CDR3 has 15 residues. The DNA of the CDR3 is TGTGCCAGCAGCTCCTCTTCTGGGGAGAATCAGCCCCAGCATTTT. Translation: CASSSSSGENQPQHF.

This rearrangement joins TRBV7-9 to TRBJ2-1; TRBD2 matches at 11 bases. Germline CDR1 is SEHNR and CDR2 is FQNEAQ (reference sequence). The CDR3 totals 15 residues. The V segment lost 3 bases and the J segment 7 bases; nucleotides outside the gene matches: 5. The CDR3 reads CASSFSGGANNEQFF. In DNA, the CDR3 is TGTGCCAGCAGCTTTAGCGGGGGGGCCAATAATGAGCAGTTCTTC.

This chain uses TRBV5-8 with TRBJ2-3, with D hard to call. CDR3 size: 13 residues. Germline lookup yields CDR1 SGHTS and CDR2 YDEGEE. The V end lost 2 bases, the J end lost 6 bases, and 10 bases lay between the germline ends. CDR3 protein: CASSFTTGDTQYF. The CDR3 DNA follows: TGTGCCAGCAGCTTCACGACCGGGGATACGCAGTATTTT. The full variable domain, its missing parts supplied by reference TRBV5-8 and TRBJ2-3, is EAGVTQSPTHLIKTRGQQATLRCSPISGHTSVYWYQQALGLGLQFLLWYDEGEERNRGNFPPRFSGRQFPNYSSELNVNALELEDSALYLCASSFTTGDTQYFGPGTRLTVL.

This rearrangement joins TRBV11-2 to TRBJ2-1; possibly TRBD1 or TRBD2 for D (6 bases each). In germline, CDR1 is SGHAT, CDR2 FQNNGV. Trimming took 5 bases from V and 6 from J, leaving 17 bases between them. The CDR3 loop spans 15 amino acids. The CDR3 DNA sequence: TGTGCCAGCAGCGCGACAACGGGGGCTGGCAATGAGCAGTTCTTC. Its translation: CASSATTGAGNEQFF. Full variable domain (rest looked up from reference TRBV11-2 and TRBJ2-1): EAGVAQSPRYKIIEKRQSVAFWCNPISGHATLYWYQQILGQGPKLLIQFQNNGVVDDSQLPKDRFSAERLKGVDSTLKIQPAKLEDSAVYLCASSATTGAGNEQFFGPGTRLTVL.

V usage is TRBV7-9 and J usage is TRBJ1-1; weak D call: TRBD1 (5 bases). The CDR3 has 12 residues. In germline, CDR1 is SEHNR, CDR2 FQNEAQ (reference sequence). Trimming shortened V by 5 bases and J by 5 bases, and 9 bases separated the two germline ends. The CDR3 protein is CASSRGGTEAFF. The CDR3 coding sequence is TGTGCCAGCAGCCGGGGGGGAACTGAAGCTTTCTTT. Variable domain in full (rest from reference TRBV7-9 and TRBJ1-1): DTGVSQNPRHKITKRGQNVTFRCDPISEHNRLYWYRQTLGQGPEFLTYFQNEAQLEKSRLLSDRFSAERPKGSFSTLEIQRTEQGDSAMYLCASSRGGTEAFFGQGTRLTVV.

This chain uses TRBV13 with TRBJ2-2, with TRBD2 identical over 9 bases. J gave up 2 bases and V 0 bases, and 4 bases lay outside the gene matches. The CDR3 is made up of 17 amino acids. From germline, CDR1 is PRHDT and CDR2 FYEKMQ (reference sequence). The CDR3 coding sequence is TGTGCCAGCAGCTTAGGCCCTAGCGGGGAAAACACCGGGGAGCTGTTTTTT. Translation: CASSLGPSGENTGELFF.

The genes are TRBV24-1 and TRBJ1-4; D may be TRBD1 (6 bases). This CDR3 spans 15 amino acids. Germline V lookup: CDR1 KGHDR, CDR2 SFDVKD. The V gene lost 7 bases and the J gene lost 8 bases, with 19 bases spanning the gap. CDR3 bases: TGTGCCACCAGCGGTACGGGGGCAGGAGAAGAAAAACTGTTTTTT. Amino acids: CATSGTGAGEEKLFF.

Here the CDR3 reads CASIRGYPYEQYF. The CDR3 DNA is TGTGCCAGTATCAGGGGGTACCCCTACGAGCAGTACTTC. V is TRBV27 and J is TRBJ2-7; 7 positions agree with TRBD1. From germline, CDR1 is MNHEY and CDR2 SMNVEV (reference sequence). V lost 9 bases, J lost 2 bases, and 7 bases stayed unmatched. The CDR3 loop spans 13 amino acids.

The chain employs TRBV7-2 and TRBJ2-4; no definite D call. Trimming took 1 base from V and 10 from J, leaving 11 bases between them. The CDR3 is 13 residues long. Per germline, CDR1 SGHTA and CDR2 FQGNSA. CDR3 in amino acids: CASSLVGPSIQYF. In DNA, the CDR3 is TGTGCCAGCAGCTTAGTAGGACCCTCTATTCAGTACTTC.

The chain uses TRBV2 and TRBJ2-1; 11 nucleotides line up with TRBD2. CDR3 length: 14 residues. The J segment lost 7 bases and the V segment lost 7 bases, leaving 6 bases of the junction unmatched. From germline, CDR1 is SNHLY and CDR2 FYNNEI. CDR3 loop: CASIRASGGNEQFF. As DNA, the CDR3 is TGTGCCAGCATCCGAGCTAGCGGGGGGAATGAGCAGTTCTTC.

The DNA of the CDR3 is TGTGCCACCAGCAGAAGTAACACCGGGGAGCTGTTTTTT. This translates into CATSRSNTGELFF. V usage is TRBV15 and J usage is TRBJ2-2; D remains unclear. The CDR3 runs to 13 residues. CDR1 and CDR2 (germline): LNHNV, YYDKDF (reference sequence). The V gene lost 2 bases and the J gene lost 2 bases, with 3 bases spanning the gap.

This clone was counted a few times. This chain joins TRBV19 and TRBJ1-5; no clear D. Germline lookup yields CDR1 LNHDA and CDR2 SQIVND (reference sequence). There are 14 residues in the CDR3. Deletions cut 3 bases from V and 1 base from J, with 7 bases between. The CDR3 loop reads CASSMGGSNQPQHF. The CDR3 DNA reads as TGTGCCAGTAGTATGGGCGGGAGCAATCAGCCCCAGCATTTT.

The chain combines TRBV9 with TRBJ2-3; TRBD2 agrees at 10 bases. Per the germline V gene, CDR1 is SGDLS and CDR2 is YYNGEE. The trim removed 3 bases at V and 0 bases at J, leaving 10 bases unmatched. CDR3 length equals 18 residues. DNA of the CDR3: TGTGCCAGCAGCGCAGCGGCTAGCGGGGGTCCTAGCACAGATACGCAGTATTTT. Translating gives CASSAAASGGPSTDTQYF.

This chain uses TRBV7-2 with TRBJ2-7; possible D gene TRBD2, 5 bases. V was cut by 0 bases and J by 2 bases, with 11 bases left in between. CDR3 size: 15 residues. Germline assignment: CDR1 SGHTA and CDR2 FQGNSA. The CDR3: CASSLAPGLAYEQYF. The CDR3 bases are TGTGCCAGCAGCTTAGCCCCGGGGTTAGCCTACGAGCAGTACTTC.

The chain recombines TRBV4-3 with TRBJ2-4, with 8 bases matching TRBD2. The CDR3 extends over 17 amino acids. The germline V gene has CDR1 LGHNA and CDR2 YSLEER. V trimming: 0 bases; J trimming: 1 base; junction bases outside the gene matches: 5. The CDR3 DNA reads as TGCGCCAGCAGCCAAGATCCAGCGGGAGCTGCCAAAAACATTCAGTACTTC. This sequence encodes CASSQDPAGAAKNIQYF.